A single TCR beta chain is shown here with its context. Its antigen is still unknown. Thawed unstimulated PBMCs were FACS-sorted by CD3, CD4 and CD8 into two populations. With 0 bases clipped from V and 6 bases from J, the junction kept 3 bases outside the gene matches. The CDR3 contains 14 residues. Germline loops: CDR1 ENHRY, CDR2 SYGVKD. The data are from a study of T cell clones after liver transplantation. At the level of the study: In this trial, immunosuppression withdrawal was attempted within 2 years of liver transplant. HCV positivity affected three of eight recipients; the rest lacked autoimmune or viral indications. General study findings and limits: Graft donor-reactive T cells may have migrated into the graft rather than being deleted.

Only in-frame clones appear in the TCRdb table, and some are missing; sequencing was by immunoSEQ multiplex PCR. This sample yields about 76,000 clones, of which approximately 87% are seen a single time; 2.8% belongs to the top ten. The chain combines TRBV10-3 with TRBJ2-7; 9 positions agree with TRBD2. The clonotype originates from a human patient who received a liver transplant. A share of the T cells may be of graft donor origin. The sample here was CD4+ T cells from blood, taken at the 22-month timepoint. This chain's CDR3 is CAISESSGGFEQYF. The CDR3 region has the DNA TGTGCCATCAGTGAGTCCAGCGGGGGGTTCGAGCAGTACTTC.